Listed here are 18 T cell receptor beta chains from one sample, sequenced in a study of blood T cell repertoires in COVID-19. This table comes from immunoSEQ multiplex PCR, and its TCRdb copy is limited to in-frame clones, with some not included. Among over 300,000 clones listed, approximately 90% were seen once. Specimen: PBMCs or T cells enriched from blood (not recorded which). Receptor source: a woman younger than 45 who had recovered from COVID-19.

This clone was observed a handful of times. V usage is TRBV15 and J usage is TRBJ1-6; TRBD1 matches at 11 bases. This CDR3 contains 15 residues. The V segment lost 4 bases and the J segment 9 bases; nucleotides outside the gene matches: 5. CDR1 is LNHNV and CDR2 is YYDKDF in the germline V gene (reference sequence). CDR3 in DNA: TGTGCCACCAGCACGGGACAGGGGGTCACTTCACCCCTCCACTTT. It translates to CATSTGQGVTSPLHF. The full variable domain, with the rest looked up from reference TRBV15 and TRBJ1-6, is DAMVIQNPRYQVTQFGKPVTLSCSQTLNHNVMYWYQQKSSQAPKLLFHYYDKDFNNEADTPDNFQSRRPNTSFCFLDIRSPGLGDTAMYLCATSTGQGVTSPLHFGNGTRLTVT.

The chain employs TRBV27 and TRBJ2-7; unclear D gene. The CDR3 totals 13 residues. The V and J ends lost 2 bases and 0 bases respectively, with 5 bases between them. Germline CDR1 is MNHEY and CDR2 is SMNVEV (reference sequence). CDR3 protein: CASSLQNSYEQYF. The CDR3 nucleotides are TGTGCCAGCAGTTTACAGAACTCCTACGAGCAGTACTTC.

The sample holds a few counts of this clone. This CDR3 is CASSLTGMGMNTEAFF. The DNA for the CDR3 is TGTGCCAGCAGTTTAACAGGGATGGGGATGAACACTGAAGCTTTCTTT. J is TRBJ1-1 and V is TRBV27; tentatively, D is TRBD1 (6 bases). The V end was cut by 2 bases, the J end by 0 bases, with 13 bases between. This CDR3 has 16 residues. In germline, CDR1 is MNHEY, CDR2 SMNVEV (reference sequence).

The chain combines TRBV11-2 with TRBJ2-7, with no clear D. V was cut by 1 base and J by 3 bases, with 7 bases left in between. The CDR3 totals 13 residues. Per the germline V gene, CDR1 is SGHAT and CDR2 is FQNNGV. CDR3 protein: CASSLVGSYEQYF. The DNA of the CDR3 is TGTGCCAGCAGCTTAGTCGGTAGCTACGAGCAGTACTTC.

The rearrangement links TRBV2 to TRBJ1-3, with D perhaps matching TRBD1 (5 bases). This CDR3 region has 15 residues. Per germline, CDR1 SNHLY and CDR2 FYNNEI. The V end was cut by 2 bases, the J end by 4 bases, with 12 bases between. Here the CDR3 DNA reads TGTGCCAGCAGTGAATTTGGGGCAGAAGGAAACACCATATATTTT. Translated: CASSEFGAEGNTIYF.

The CDR3 loop reads CASSWRTGIQETQYF. The CDR3 bases are TGTGCCAGCAGCTGGAGGACAGGGATACAAGAGACCCAGTACTTC. This chain uses TRBV7-9 with TRBJ2-5, with 8 bases aligning to TRBD1. Germline V gene sequence: CDR1 SEHNR, CDR2 FQNEAQ (reference sequence). The ends lost 4 bases at V and 2 bases at J; junction bases unmatched: 6. The CDR3 is made up of 15 amino acids.

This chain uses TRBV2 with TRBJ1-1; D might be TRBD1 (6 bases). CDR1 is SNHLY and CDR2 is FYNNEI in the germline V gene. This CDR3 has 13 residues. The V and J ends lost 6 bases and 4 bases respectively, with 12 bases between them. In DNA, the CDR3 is TGTGCCAGCAGGCGGGGGGCAGGCACTGAAGCTTTCTTT. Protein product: CASRRGAGTEAFF.

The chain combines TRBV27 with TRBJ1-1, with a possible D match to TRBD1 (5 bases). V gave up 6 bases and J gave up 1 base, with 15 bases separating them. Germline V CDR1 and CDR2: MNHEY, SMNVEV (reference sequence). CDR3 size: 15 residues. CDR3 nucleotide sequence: TGTGCCAGCAGCCTGGGAGGGACGGGGAACACTGAAGCTTTCTTT. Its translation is CASSLGGTGNTEAFF.

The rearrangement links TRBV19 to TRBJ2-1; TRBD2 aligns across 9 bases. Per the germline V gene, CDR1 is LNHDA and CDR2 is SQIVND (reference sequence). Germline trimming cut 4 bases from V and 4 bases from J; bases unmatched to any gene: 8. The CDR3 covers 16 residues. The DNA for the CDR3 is TGTGCCAGTAGTACTCGACTAGCGGCGGTGTACAATGAGCAGTTCTTC. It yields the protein CASSTRLAAVYNEQFF.

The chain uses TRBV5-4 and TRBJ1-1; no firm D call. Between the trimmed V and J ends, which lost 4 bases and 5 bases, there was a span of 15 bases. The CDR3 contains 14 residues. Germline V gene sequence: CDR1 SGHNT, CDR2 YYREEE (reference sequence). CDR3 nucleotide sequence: TGTGCCAGCAGCCCCTCCGGGGATACGACTGAAGCTTTCTTT. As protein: CASSPSGDTTEAFF.

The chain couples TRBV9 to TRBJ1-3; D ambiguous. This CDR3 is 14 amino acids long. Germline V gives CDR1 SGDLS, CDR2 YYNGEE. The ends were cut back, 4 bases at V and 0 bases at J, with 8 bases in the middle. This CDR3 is CASSPLASGNTIYF. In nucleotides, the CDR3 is TGTGCCAGCAGCCCGTTGGCCTCTGGAAACACCATATATTTT. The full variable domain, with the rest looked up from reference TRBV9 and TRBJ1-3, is DSGVTQTPKHLITATGQRVTLRCSPRSGDLSVYWYQQSLDQGLQFLIQYYNGEERAKGNILERFSAQQFPDLHSELNLSSLELGDSALYFCASSPLASGNTIYFGEGSWLTVV.

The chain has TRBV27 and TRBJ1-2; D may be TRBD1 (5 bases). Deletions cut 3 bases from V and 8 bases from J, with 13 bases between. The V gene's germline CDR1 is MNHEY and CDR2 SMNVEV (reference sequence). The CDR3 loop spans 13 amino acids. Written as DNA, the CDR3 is TGTGCCAGCAGTTTTCGACAGAAGAGCGGCTACACCTTC. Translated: CASSFRQKSGYTF.

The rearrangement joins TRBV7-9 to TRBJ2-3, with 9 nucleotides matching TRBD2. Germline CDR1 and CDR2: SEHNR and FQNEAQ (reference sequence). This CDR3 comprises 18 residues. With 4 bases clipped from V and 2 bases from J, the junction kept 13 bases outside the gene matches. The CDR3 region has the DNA TGTGCCAGCAGCTCCCCCTTTGAAGTAGCGGGAGTCACAGATACGCAGTATTTT. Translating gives CASSSPFEVAGVTDTQYF. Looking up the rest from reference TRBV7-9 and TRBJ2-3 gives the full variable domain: DTGVSQNPRHKITKRGQNVTFRCDPISEHNRLYWYRQTLGQGPEFLTYFQNEAQLEKSRLLSDRFSAERPKGSFSTLEIQRTEQGDSAMYLCASSSPFEVAGVTDTQYFGPGTRLTVL.

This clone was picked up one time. The CDR3 coding sequence is TGCGCCAGCAGCCAAGATATGGGCATGAACACTGAAGCTTTCTTT. This sequence encodes CASSQDMGMNTEAFF. V and J are TRBV4-3 and TRBJ1-1; D unresolved. The CDR3 is 15 residues long. Trimming took off 0 bases at V and 0 bases at J, with 8 bases between the two ends. CDR1 is LGHNA, CDR2 YSLEER, per germline.

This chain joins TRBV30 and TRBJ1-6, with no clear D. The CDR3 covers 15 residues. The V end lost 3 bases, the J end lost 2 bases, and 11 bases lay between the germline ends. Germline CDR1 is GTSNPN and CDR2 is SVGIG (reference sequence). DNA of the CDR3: TGTGCCTGGAGCCCGGGGAAAGCCTATAATTCACCCCTCCACTTT. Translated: CAWSPGKAYNSPLHF.

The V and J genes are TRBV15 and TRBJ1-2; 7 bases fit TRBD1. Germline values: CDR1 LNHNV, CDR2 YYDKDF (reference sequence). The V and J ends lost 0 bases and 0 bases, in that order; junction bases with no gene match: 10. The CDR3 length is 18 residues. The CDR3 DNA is TGTGCCACCAGCAGAGACCGACAGGGTAGGCCTCCTAACTATGGCTACACCTTC. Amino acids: CATSRDRQGRPPNYGYTF.

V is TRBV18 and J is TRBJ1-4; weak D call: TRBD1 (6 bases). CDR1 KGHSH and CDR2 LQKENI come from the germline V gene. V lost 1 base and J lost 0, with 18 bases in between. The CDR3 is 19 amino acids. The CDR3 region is CASSPQLAGGEATNEKLFF. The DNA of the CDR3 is TGTGCCAGCTCACCACAGTTAGCGGGGGGCGAAGCAACTAATGAAAAACTGTTTTTT. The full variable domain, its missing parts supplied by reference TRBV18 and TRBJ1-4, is NAGVMQNPRHLVRRRGQEARLRCSPMKGHSHVYWYRQLPEEGLKFMVYLQKENIIDESGMPKERFSAEFPKEGPSILRIQQVVRGDSAAYFCASSPQLAGGEATNEKLFFGSGTQLSVL.

CDR3 sequence: CASSQVGGQVDTQYF. The CDR3 DNA reads as TGTGCCAGCAGCCAAGTGGGGGGGCAAGTAGATACGCAGTATTTT. The chain uses TRBV3-1 (or the pseudogene TRBV3-2) and TRBJ2-3; tentatively, D is TRBD2 (7 bases). The CDR3 spans 15 residues. Germline V CDR1 and CDR2: LGHDT, YNNKEL (reference sequence). The germline V and J ends were trimmed by 1 base and 5 bases, with 13 bases remaining between them.